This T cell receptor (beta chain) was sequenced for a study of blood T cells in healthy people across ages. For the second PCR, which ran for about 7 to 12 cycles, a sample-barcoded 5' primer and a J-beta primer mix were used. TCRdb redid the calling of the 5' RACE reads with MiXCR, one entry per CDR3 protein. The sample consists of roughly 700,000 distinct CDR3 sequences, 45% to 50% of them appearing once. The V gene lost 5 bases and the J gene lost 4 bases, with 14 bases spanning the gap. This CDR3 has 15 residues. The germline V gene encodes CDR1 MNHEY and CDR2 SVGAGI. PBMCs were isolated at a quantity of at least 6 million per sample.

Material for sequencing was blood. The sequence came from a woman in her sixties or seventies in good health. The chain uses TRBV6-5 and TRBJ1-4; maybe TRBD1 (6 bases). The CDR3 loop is CASSVLTGNNEKLFF. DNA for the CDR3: TGTGCCAGCAGTGTACTGACAGGAAATAATGAAAAACTGTTTTTT.